This T cell receptor beta chain was documented in a study of blood T cell repertoires in COVID-19 (TCRdb year 2020). A note on the overall study: Samples covering the acute and convalescent phases of COVID-19 were provided by collaborators in the United States, Italy and Spain. The prospective study material was composed of cDNA or gDNA derived from T cells, B-cell-depleted T cells, or PBMCs. Subjects who had been exposed to COVID-19, were actively infected with it, or had recovered from it provided the deeply sampled blood TCRbeta repertoires that made up the dataset. The repertoires were made available in a free public database intended to serve as a resource for research on the immune response to SARS-CoV-2. Samples came from the ongoing ImmuneRACE study (first 160 participants) plus 1,254 subjects from 6 global collaborators. The sample metadata nearly always contained a de-identified subject ID, COVID-19 status, age in years and sex. Where HLA class I and class II types were available, the types were taken from metadata supplied by the sample provider, not from assay-based typing.

TCRbeta CDR3 regions were amplified from genomic DNA using the immunoSEQ Assay, a bias-controlled multiplex PCR. Turning to the authors' computational methods: Within the assay, amplification of reference gene primers was used to estimate how many nucleated cells each sample contained. To quantify the absolute abundance of each unique TCRbeta CDR3 rearrangement, sequence reads were collapsed and filtered. For each sample, productive Simpson clonality was calculated as the square root of Simpson's diversity index across productive rearrangements. Held by TCRdb, this immuneACCESS table contains in-frame sequences only and omits some clones. Under half of the omission traces to an unresolved V gene where checked; the cause of the rest is unknown. V and J calls and clone size come straight from that table; D and trimming were deduced from the DNA. This sample lists roughly 250,000 clones; approximately 86% were detected once. Of the sample, 1.5% to 2% is held by the ten largest clones.

The investigation overall reported the following: Clinical and demographic metadata were provided uncurated, with the amount varying by source and participant.

In the prospective study, participants were 18 to 89 years old, resided in approximately 25 geographic areas of the United States, and were enrolled through a virtual design. In the prospective study, participants were assigned to cohorts based on the clinical history participants reported in a screening survey and a study questionnaire. Recovered participants in ImmuneRACE Cohort 3 were defined by two consecutive negative NP/OP PCR tests, clearance by a healthcare professional, or resolution of symptoms. Each participant in the prospective study had whole blood, serum and a nasopharyngeal or oropharyngeal swab collected by mobile phlebotomists. Prospective study participants could optionally give additional blood draws and questionnaires over an approximately two-month period. Before DNA extraction, prospective study blood samples were shipped either frozen or at room temperature. A remark on this clone: Which antigen it targets is not known. Base quality data are lacking; no much larger clone is found one base away.

Specimen: PBMCs or T cells enriched from blood (not recorded which). The sequence was obtained from a woman aged 50 to 60 who had recovered from COVID-19.

The CDR3 region reads CASRATETNYGYTF. The DNA is as follows: TGTGCCAGCAGGGCGACGGAGACTAACTATGGCTACACCTTC. The chain employs TRBV6-5 and TRBJ1-2, with no confidently assigned D gene. Measured from the cysteine to the phenylalanine, the CDR3 is 14 residues long. Here the CDR3 DNA is all that survives: 42 bases in frame from base 1. CDR1 and CDR2 are read off the germline V gene as MNHEY and SVGAGI. Deletion took 6 bases off V and 0 bases off J, with a span of 11 bases between the germline ends.